This entry lists 6 T cell receptor beta chains sequenced from one sample in a study of T cells in Graves' hyperthyroidism and ophthalmopathy. RNA transcripts yielded amplified TCR beta CDR3 regions. TCR CDR3 regions were first amplified by RT-PCR with HTBI primers. TCRdb re-called the multiplex PCR reads through MiXCR, storing one row per CDR3 protein. The profile shows hundreds of thousands of distinct CDR3 sequences, nearly 45% of them singletons. The sample consisted of peripheral blood or thyroid tissue (not recorded which). These receptors were collected from an adult man with Graves' disease, either hyperthyroidism or ophthalmopathy (not recorded which).

This chain connects TRBV2 to TRBJ2-5; D may be TRBD1 or TRBD2 (5 bases each). Trimming removed 6 bases at V and 9 bases at J, with 17 bases between. The germline V gene encodes CDR1 SNHLY and CDR2 FYNNEI. CDR3 length equals 13 residues. Written as DNA, the CDR3 is TGTGCCAGCAGCAGAGAGGGGCCGGCGGCCCAGTACTTC. Its translation: CASSREGPAAQYF. Filled out from reference TRBV2 and TRBJ2-5, the complete variable domain reads EPEVTQTPSHQVTQMGQEVILRCVPISNHLYFYWYRQILGQKVEFLVSFYNNEISEKSEIFDDQFSVERPDGSNFTLKIRSTKLEDSAMYFCASSREGPAAQYFGPGTRLLVL.

This sequence joins TRBV29-1 and TRBJ2-3, with 10 bases that match TRBD2. The CDR3 has 15 amino acids. The V gene end was trimmed by 7 bases and the J gene end by 0 bases; junction bases not matched to a gene: 7. Germline CDR1 is SQVTM and CDR2 is ANQGSEA. CDR3 DNA: TGCAGCGGCCTCGGGACTAGCGCTAGCACAGATACGCAGTATTTT. Its translation is CSGLGTSASTDTQYF.

This clonotype showed up just a few times. The chain couples TRBV2 to TRBJ2-3; D gene unclear. In germline, CDR1 is SNHLY, CDR2 FYNNEI. Trimming stripped 3 bases from V and 4 bases from J, with 14 bases between. This CDR3 comprises 15 residues. The CDR3 region is CASSDGSYLADTQYF. The DNA for the CDR3 is TGTGCCAGCAGTGACGGTAGTTACTTGGCAGATACGCAGTATTTT. The full variable domain, with the rest looked up from reference TRBV2 and TRBJ2-3, is EPEVTQTPSHQVTQMGQEVILRCVPISNHLYFYWYRQILGQKVEFLVSFYNNEISEKSEIFDDQFSVERPDGSNFTLKIRSTKLEDSAMYFCASSDGSYLADTQYFGPGTRLTVL.

This clonotype was detected only a few times. The V and J genes are TRBV12-3 or TRBV12-4 and TRBJ1-1, with D possibly TRBD1 on 6 matching bases. The CDR3 is made up of 12 amino acids. V was cut by 7 bases and J by 5 bases, with 11 bases left in between. The CDR3 here is CASNIQGTEAFF. Here the CDR3 DNA reads TGTGCCAGCAACATACAGGGAACTGAAGCTTTCTTT.

The chain carries TRBV20-1 and TRBJ2-7; 7 bases align to TRBD1. Germline V CDR1 and CDR2: DFQATT, SNEGSKA (reference sequence). This CDR3 spans 15 amino acids. Trimming took 6 bases from V and 7 from J; bases not matched to a gene: 18. CDR3 sequence (DNA): TGCAGTGCGCCTCGACAGGGAATAGCCTTGCGGGAGCAGTACTTC. Translated, it gives CSAPRQGIALREQYF.

Of note for this clonotype: A much larger clone sits a single nucleotide away, making a read error possible. The J gene is TRBJ1-2, the V gene TRBV5-1; D gene uncertain. This CDR3 comprises 13 residues. CDR1 is SGHRS and CDR2 is YFSETQ in the germline V gene. In nucleotides, the CDR3 is TGCGCCAGCAGCTTGGAGCTGGGTTATGGCAACACCTTC. As protein: CASSLELGYGNTF.